Below are 26 T cell receptor beta chains sequenced from a single sample in a study of yellow fever vaccine responses in identical twins. MiXCR, applied by TCRdb to the RT-PCR reads, yields one record per CDR3 protein. The data show 2,000 to 2,500 distinct CDR3 sequences, about four fifths seen once. This material consisted of T cells from blood (PBMCs), unsorted or a sorted subset (not recorded which), taken before or after yellow fever vaccination (not recorded which). These receptors all stem from a woman aged 18 to 35 who received the yellow fever vaccine.

V and J are TRBV28 and TRBJ2-5; 15 positions agree with TRBD2. Per the germline V gene, CDR1 is MDHEN and CDR2 is SYDVKM. This CDR3 contains 16 residues. J gave up 4 bases and V 5 bases, and 5 bases lay outside the gene matches. CDR3 nucleotide sequence: TGTGCCAGCAGTCCCGGGACTAGCGGGGGGATAGAGACCCAGTACTTC. The encoded protein is CASSPGTSGGIETQYF. Full variable domain (missing parts from reference TRBV28 and TRBJ2-5): DVKVTQSSRYLVKRTGEKVFLECVQDMDHENMFWYRQDPGLGLRLIYFSYDVKMKEKGDIPEGYSVSREKKERFSLILESASTNQTSMYLCASSPGTSGGIETQYFGPGTRLLVL.

CDR3 in DNA: TGCAGCGTTGCCCTGGGAGACTCCTACAATGAGCAGTTCTTC. As protein: CSVALGDSYNEQFF. The rearrangement links TRBV29-1 to TRBJ2-1; a possible D gene is TRBD2 (5 bases). Per the germline V gene, CDR1 is SQVTM and CDR2 is ANQGSEA. The CDR3 runs to 14 residues. Trimming took off 4 bases at V and 0 bases at J, with 10 bases between the two ends.

The gene calls are TRBV11-1 and TRBJ2-3, with D unresolved. Per the germline V gene, CDR1 is SGHAT and CDR2 is FQDESV (reference sequence). The CDR3 contains 15 residues. With 6 bases removed from V and 4 bases from J, the gap between germline ends came to 17 bases. This CDR3 reads CASRQTLSRSDTQYF. The DNA for the CDR3 is TGTGCCAGCAGGCAAACCCTCTCTAGGTCAGATACGCAGTATTTT. Full variable domain (remainder filled in from reference TRBV11-1 and TRBJ2-3): EAEVAQSPRYKITEKSQAVAFWCDPISGHATLYWYRQILGQGPELLVQFQDESVVDDSQLPKDRFSAERLKGVDSTLKIQPAELGDSAMYLCASRQTLSRSDTQYFGPGTRLTVL.

This sequence joins TRBV29-1 and TRBJ1-1; D gene ambiguous. Germline CDR1 and CDR2: SQVTM and ANQGSEA. The ends were cut back, 2 bases at V and 1 base at J, with 2 bases in the middle. CDR3 size: 11 residues. CDR3 residues: CSVERNTEAFF. CDR3 nucleotide sequence: TGCAGCGTTGAAAGGAACACTGAAGCTTTCTTT.

The chain recombines TRBV27 with TRBJ1-5, with D unresolved. Per the germline V gene, CDR1 is MNHEY and CDR2 is SMNVEV (reference sequence). This CDR3 is built from 14 residues. Trimming took off 8 bases at V and 6 bases at J, with 17 bases between the two ends. The CDR3 reads CASGRRREGQPQHF. CDR3 coding DNA: TGTGCCAGCGGAAGGAGGAGGGAGGGTCAGCCCCAGCATTTT.

The rearrangement uses TRBV3-1 and TRBJ2-5; perhaps TRBD2 as D (6 bases). Germline V gene lookup returns CDR1 LGHDT and CDR2 YNNKEL (reference sequence). Trimming removed 2 bases at V and 5 bases at J, with 15 bases between. The CDR3 has 15 residues. This CDR3 reads CASSQTLALGETQYF. In DNA form, the CDR3 reads TGTGCCAGCAGCCAAACCCTAGCGCTCGGGGAGACCCAGTACTTC.

The chain carries TRBV11-3 and TRBJ2-5; TRBD1 or TRBD2 may be the D gene (5 bases each). This CDR3 region has 13 residues. Trimming shortened V by 2 bases and J by 3 bases, and 7 bases separated the two germline ends. The germline V gene encodes CDR1 SGHNT and CDR2 YENEEA. The DNA of the CDR3 is TGTGCCAGCAGCTTACAGGGAGAAGAGACCCAGTACTTC. Its translation: CASSLQGEETQYF.

This clonotype was counted a single time. This chain connects TRBV11-2 to TRBJ2-7; 10 bases fit TRBD1. The CDR3 has 15 amino acids. CDR1 SGHAT and CDR2 FQNNGV come from the germline V gene. The trim removed 2 bases at V and 4 bases at J, leaving 5 bases unmatched. CDR3 in amino acids: CASSLQTGGIYEQYF. The DNA for the CDR3 is TGTGCCAGCAGCTTACAGACAGGGGGCATTTACGAGCAGTACTTC.

This clonotype occurred once. The chain joins TRBV2 to TRBJ2-3; 7 nucleotides align to TRBD1. With V trimmed by 8 bases and J by 6 bases, 11 bases remained unmatched. The CDR3 runs to 14 residues. Germline V gene sequence: CDR1 SNHLY, CDR2 FYNNEI. CDR3 DNA: TGTGCCAGCGGGGCGGCAGGGGGAGTGGATACGCAGTATTTT. It is translated as CASGAAGGVDTQYF.

This chain uses TRBV3-1 with TRBJ2-3; D might be TRBD1 (5 bases). The CDR3 spans 14 residues. Between the trimmed V and J ends, which lost 0 bases and 4 bases, there was a span of 8 bases. CDR1 is LGHDT, CDR2 YNNKEL, per germline (reference sequence). CDR3 loop: CASSQEGLPDTQYF. Here the CDR3 DNA reads TGTGCCAGCAGCCAAGAGGGGCTCCCAGATACGCAGTATTTT.

The chain has TRBV29-1 and TRBJ2-1, with D perhaps TRBD1 or TRBD2 (5 bases each). CDR3 length equals 17 residues. The V end was cut by 5 bases, the J end by 2 bases, with 22 bases between. Per the germline V gene, CDR1 is SQVTM and CDR2 is ANQGSEA. In nucleotides, the CDR3 is TGCAGCGTTTCGGGTGGGGCCACGGGGAACACCTACAATGAGCAGTTCTTC. This encodes CSVSGGATGNTYNEQFF.

The chain combines TRBV11-2 with TRBJ2-5, with 8 bases aligning to TRBD1. The germline V gene encodes CDR1 SGHAT and CDR2 FQNNGV. V was clipped by 1 base and J by 3 bases; unmatched bases: 10. The CDR3 sequence is 17 residues long. This CDR3 reads CASSLVLFRTGKETQYF. Here the CDR3 DNA reads TGTGCCAGCAGCTTAGTATTATTCAGGACAGGGAAAGAGACCCAGTACTTC.

The V call is TRBV10-3, the J call TRBJ2-1; D possibly corresponds to TRBD1 (6 bases). Germline V lookup: CDR1 ENHRY, CDR2 SYGVKD. V was shortened by 6 bases and J by 7 bases, with 7 bases between the two germline ends. The CDR3 is 11 residues long. In DNA, the CDR3 is TGTGCCATCAGGGACAGTAATGAGCAGTTCTTC. Its protein is CAIRDSNEQFF.

The chain combines TRBV6-1 with TRBJ1-6, with D perhaps matching TRBD1 (6 bases). The CDR3 consists of 14 residues. Trimming left V 9 bases short and J 6 bases short, with 15 bases between. Germline CDR1 MNHNS, CDR2 SASEGT. The CDR3 loop is CASSIGQTNSPLHF. DNA for the CDR3: TGTGCCAGTAGCATCGGACAGACTAATTCACCCCTCCACTTT.

The gene calls are TRBV7-9 and TRBJ2-2, with D unclear. This CDR3 has 13 amino acids. Germline values: CDR1 SEHNR, CDR2 FQNEAQ (reference sequence). V was clipped by 4 bases and J by 7 bases, with 10 bases between them. The CDR3 DNA is TGTGCCAGCAGCTCCCCGGGCCTCGGGGAGCTGTTTTTT. Protein product: CASSSPGLGELFF.

This clonotype was counted between two and nine times. The J gene is TRBJ2-1, the V gene TRBV9, with D maybe TRBD2 (7 bases). CDR3 size: 15 residues. Trimming stripped 0 bases from V and 9 bases from J, with 16 bases between. From germline, CDR1 is SGDLS and CDR2 YYNGEE. CDR3 residues: CASSVDSRGGGEQFF. The CDR3 region has the DNA TGTGCCAGCAGCGTAGATTCGAGGGGGGGCGGTGAGCAGTTCTTC.

With respect to this clonotype: The DNA is left out, because the CDR3 cannot be placed on it with certainty; the CDR3 is given as TCRdb lists it. V usage is TRBV11-3 and J usage is TRBJ2-2. CDR1 and CDR2 from the germline V gene are SGHNT and YENEEA. A total of 16 residues make up the CDR3, ends included. This CDR3 reads CASSGLVSDLTGAVFF.

This sequence joins TRBV25-1 and TRBJ1-4, with D hard to call. Germline assignment: CDR1 MGHDK and CDR2 SYGVNS. The V and J ends lost 3 bases and 4 bases respectively, with 12 bases between them. The CDR3 loop spans 15 amino acids. For the CDR3, the DNA is TGTGCCAGCAGTGATTGGGTAGAGATTAATGAAAAACTGTTTTTT. Translating gives CASSDWVEINEKLFF.

In its sample, this clonotype was seen once. The chain joins TRBV12-3 or TRBV12-4 to TRBJ2-5; D call uncertain. The CDR3 totals 12 residues. Trimming removed 3 bases at V and 3 bases at J, with 5 bases between. CDR3 region: CASSFVEETQYF. In DNA form, the CDR3 reads TGTGCCAGCAGTTTCGTGGAAGAGACCCAGTACTTC.

The chain couples TRBV7-6 to TRBJ2-1; D gene ambiguous. CDR3 length: 15 residues. The germline gives CDR1 SGHVS, CDR2 FNYEAQ. Deletions cut 1 base from V and 0 bases from J, with 7 bases between. This chain's CDR3 is CASSLELSSYNEQFF. In DNA form, the CDR3 reads TGTGCCAGCAGCTTAGAGCTAAGCTCCTACAATGAGCAGTTCTTC.

The rearrangement uses TRBV28 and TRBJ2-7; D ambiguous. Germline V gives CDR1 MDHEN, CDR2 SYDVKM. V dropped 2 bases and J dropped 6 bases, with 11 bases sitting between them. This CDR3 spans 13 amino acids. CDR3 in DNA: TGTGCCAGCAGTTTAAGTCCCCTGGGCGAGCAGTACGTC. Its translation: CASSLSPLGEQYV.

This chain joins TRBV10-3 and TRBJ2-1, with D perhaps TRBD1 (7 bases). The CDR3 contains 14 residues. The V end was cut by 4 bases, the J end by 4 bases, with 11 bases between. The germline V gene has CDR1 ENHRY and CDR2 SYGVKD. CDR3 amino acids: CAISAGDRYNEQFF. Written as DNA, the CDR3 is TGTGCCATCAGTGCGGGGGACAGATACAATGAGCAGTTCTTC.

This clonotype was picked up one time. The rearrangement joins TRBV6-1 to TRBJ2-3, with 9 nucleotides matching TRBD1. The CDR3 covers 14 residues. CDR1 MNHNS and CDR2 SASEGT come from the germline V gene. V lost 4 bases, J lost 1 base, and 0 bases stayed unmatched. CDR3 bases: TGTGCCAGCAGTGGGACAGGGGGCACAGATACGCAGTATTTT. Translating gives CASSGTGGTDTQYF.

Only one count was recorded for this clonotype. V and J are TRBV29-1 and TRBJ2-3; D unclear. CDR3 length: 14 residues. Trimming shortened V by 6 bases and J by 2 bases, and 15 bases separated the two germline ends. The V gene's germline CDR1 is SQVTM and CDR2 ANQGSEA. The CDR3, as DNA: TGCAGCGTCCCCTGGGCGGAGAACACAGATACGCAGTATTTT. This codes for CSVPWAENTDTQYF.

The chain has TRBV15 and TRBJ1-4; tentatively, D is TRBD1 (5 bases). The CDR3 runs 15 residues. In germline, CDR1 is LNHNV, CDR2 YYDKDF (reference sequence). Trimming removed 0 bases from V and 4 bases from J, with 9 bases in between. The CDR3 loop reads CATSRDTGGNEKLFF. Here the CDR3 DNA reads TGTGCCACCAGCAGAGATACGGGGGGTAATGAAAAACTGTTTTTT. Combining the CDR3 with reference TRBV15 and TRBJ1-4 gives the whole variable domain DAMVIQNPRYQVTQFGKPVTLSCSQTLNHNVMYWYQQKSSQAPKLLFHYYDKDFNNEADTPDNFQSRRPNTSFCFLDIRSPGLGDTAMYLCATSRDTGGNEKLFFGSGTQLSVL.

This rearrangement joins TRBV4-3 to TRBJ2-2; 11 bases line up with TRBD1. CDR1 and CDR2 from the germline V gene are LGHNA and YSLEER. This CDR3 has 16 residues. The V and J ends lost 2 bases and 10 bases, in that order; junction bases with no gene match: 9. The CDR3, as DNA: TGCGCCAGCAGCCAACCCGGGACAGGGGGAACGGTGGAGCTGTTTTTT. This encodes CASSQPGTGGTVELFF.